Presented here are 3 T cell receptor beta chains from one specimen sequenced in a study of beta chain features in type 1 diabetes. Isolated RNA was reverse transcribed in full, so expressed TCRB transcripts were sequenced. The repertoire was sequenced with immunoSEQ multiplex PCR; TCRdb's copy has only in-frame clones and lacks some. The sample has approximately 120,000 clones, approximately 37% seen once. Material for sequencing was stem cell memory CD4+ T cells from blood. The receptor source for this set is a young woman in good health.

This chain links TRBV7-3 with TRBJ2-3, with TRBD1 matching over 9 bases. The CDR3 loop spans 16 amino acids. V lost 5 bases to trimming and J lost 1 base; unmatched junction nucleotides: 7. Germline V gene lookup returns CDR1 SGHTA and CDR2 FQGTGA. Here the CDR3 DNA reads TGTGCCAGCAGCACCACGACAGGGGGTGGCACAGATACGCAGTATTTT. This encodes CASSTTTGGGTDTQYF. Filled out from reference TRBV7-3 and TRBJ2-3, the complete variable domain reads GAGVSQTPSNKVTEKGKYVELRCDPISGHTALYWYRQSLGQGPEFLIYFQGTGAADDSGLPNDRFFAVRPEGSVSTLKIQRTERGDSAVYLCASSTTTGGGTDTQYFGPGTRLTVL.

The chain is built from TRBV6-5 and TRBJ2-2; the D is unclear. In germline, CDR1 is MNHEY, CDR2 SVGAGI. The length of the CDR3 is 13 residues. V was trimmed by 5 bases and J by 4 bases, leaving 8 bases between them. The CDR3 bases are TGTGCCAGCAGTCCGAGGCGCACCGGGGAGCTGTTTTTT. This codes for CASSPRRTGELFF.

The sample holds one count of this clone. The V and J genes are TRBV18 and TRBJ2-1, with a possible D match to TRBD2 (5 bases). CDR1 is KGHSH and CDR2 is LQKENI in the germline V gene. This CDR3 comprises 12 residues. V lost 2 bases, J lost 8 bases, and 7 bases lay in between. The CDR3 here is CASSPNSDEQFF. The CDR3 DNA is TGTGCCAGCTCACCAAATAGCGATGAGCAGTTCTTC.